The 21 T cell receptor beta chains below were found in one sample sequenced in a study of shared clonotypes between healthy human individuals. The repertoire was sequenced with immunoSEQ multiplex PCR; TCRdb's copy has only in-frame clones and lacks some. This sample has about 1 million clones; approximately 76% occur once, and the top ten carry 1.2% to 1.5%. The sequenced sample consisted of memory CD4+ T cells sorted from blood. The subset denotes: CD45RA-negative fraction. These receptors were obtained from a man younger than 35 in good health.

The chain recombines TRBV7-3 with TRBJ2-2; TRBD1 agrees at 7 bases. J was trimmed by 5 bases and V by 6 bases; bases with no gene match: 6. CDR3 length: 14 residues. Per germline, CDR1 SGHTA and CDR2 FQGTGA. CDR3 region: CASRTTGQTGELFF. The CDR3 bases are TGTGCCAGCAGGACGACAGGGCAAACCGGGGAGCTGTTTTTT.

As regards this clone: The sample carries other DNA sequences with the same CDR3. The chain links TRBV7-2 to TRBJ2-7; 8 nucleotides line up with TRBD1. The CDR3 loop spans 13 amino acids. The germline CDR1 and CDR2 sequences are SGHTA and FQGNSA. After removal of 6 bases from V and 2 bases from J, the junction contained 3 bases not matched to a gene. The CDR3 region has the DNA TGTGCCAGCAGAGGACAGGGAACCTACGAGCAGTACTTC. Translated, it gives CASRGQGTYEQYF.

A few counts support this clone. The chain joins TRBV6-1 to TRBJ1-5; TRBD1 might be the D (5 bases). CDR1 is MNHNS and CDR2 is SASEGT in the germline V gene. This CDR3 spans 15 amino acids. With 0 bases removed from V and 9 bases from J, the gap between germline ends came to 15 bases. CDR3 region: CASSEALRGVRPQHF. The CDR3 DNA sequence: TGTGCCAGCAGTGAAGCCCTTCGGGGGGTCAGGCCCCAGCATTTT.

V gene TRBV29-1 combines with J gene TRBJ2-6; D may be TRBD1 or TRBD2 (5 bases each). Trimming shortened V by 7 bases and J by 0 bases, and 22 bases separated the two germline ends. CDR3 length: 18 amino acids. Per the germline V gene, CDR1 is SQVTM and CDR2 is ANQGSEA. The CDR3 reads CSATGQRQSSSGANVLTF. As DNA, the CDR3 is TGCAGCGCTACGGGGCAACGACAGAGCAGCTCTGGGGCCAACGTCCTGACTTTC. The full variable domain, in which reference TRBV29-1 and TRBJ2-6 provide the parts outside the CDR3, is SAVISQKPSRDICQRGTSLTIQCQVDSQVTMMFWYRQQPGQSLTLIATANQGSEATYESGFVIDKFPISRPNLTFSTLTVSNMSPEDSSIYLCSATGQRQSSSGANVLTFGAGSRLTVL.

The CDR3 DNA follows: TGTGCCTGGAGGACAGGTCCGTCCGAAGCTTTCTTT. It specifies CAWRTGPSEAFF. This chain joins TRBV30 and TRBJ1-1, with D possibly TRBD1 on 6 matching bases. The germline V gene encodes CDR1 GTSNPN and CDR2 SVGIG (reference sequence). The CDR3 is made up of 12 amino acids. Trimming removed 3 bases at V and 8 bases at J, with 13 bases between.

The chain employs TRBV4-3 and TRBJ1-2; 7 nucleotides align to TRBD1. From germline, CDR1 is LGHNA and CDR2 YSLEER. The CDR3 has 15 amino acids. J lost 4 bases, V lost 0 bases, and 5 bases had no gene match. Here the CDR3 DNA reads TGCGCCAGCAGCCAAGAATTTGGGACAGTCTATGGCTACACCTTC. Protein product: CASSQEFGTVYGYTF.

With respect to this clone: It may be a read error: a sequence one base away is much more abundant. This sequence joins TRBV28 and TRBJ1-5, with no clear D. CDR1 MDHEN and CDR2 SYDVKM come from the germline V gene. The CDR3 runs to 12 residues. The V end was cut by 2 bases, the J end by 5 bases, with 4 bases between. The CDR3 is CASSLRDQPQHF. The CDR3, as DNA: TGTGCCAGCAGTTTAAGGGATCAGCCCCAGCATTTT.

CDR3 sequence (DNA): TGCGCCAGCAGCCGCGCCGGGACAGATGGCTACACCTTC. It specifies CASSRAGTDGYTF. V is TRBV4-1 and J is TRBJ1-2, with TRBD1 identical over 7 bases. Germline V gene sequence: CDR1 MGHRA, CDR2 YSYEKL. Germline trimming cut 4 bases from V and 6 bases from J; bases unmatched to any gene: 5. CDR3 length: 13 amino acids.

Remarks on this clone: This sample also contains other DNA sequences that code for the same CDR3. The gene calls are TRBV5-1 and TRBJ2-3, with TRBD2 matching over 9 bases. CDR3 length: 16 amino acids. Germline V lookup: CDR1 SGHRS, CDR2 YFSETQ. V was clipped by 0 bases and J by 2 bases; unmatched bases: 4. CDR3 protein: CASSLERGASTDTQYF. The CDR3 DNA sequence: TGCGCCAGCAGCTTGGAGCGGGGGGCTTCCACAGATACGCAGTATTTT. Based on the CDR3 plus reference TRBV5-1 and TRBJ2-3, the full variable domain is KAGVTQTPRYLIKTRGQQVTLSCSPISGHRSVSWYQQTPGQGLQFLFEYFSETQRNKGNFPGRFSGRQFSNSRSEMNVSTLELGDSALYLCASSLERGASTDTQYFGPGTRLTVL.

The genes are TRBV30 and TRBJ1-5, with 10 bases identical to TRBD1. Germline V CDR1 and CDR2: GTSNPN, SVGIG (reference sequence). J was trimmed by 9 bases and V by 2 bases; bases with no gene match: 7. The CDR3 runs to 14 residues. In DNA, the CDR3 is TGTGCCTGGAGTCCTAGACAGGGGGCTGGGCCCCAGCATTTT. Translated: CAWSPRQGAGPQHF.

CDR3 in DNA: TGTGCCAGCAGCCCGCTATCGGGACCGTATAATTCACCCCTCCACTTT. Protein sequence: CASSPLSGPYNSPLHF. The V gene is TRBV9, the J gene TRBJ1-6; perhaps TRBD1 as D (5 bases). The V gene lost 4 bases and the J gene lost 4 bases, with 15 bases spanning the gap. Germline CDR1 reads SGDLS; CDR2 reads YYNGEE. The CDR3 has 16 amino acids.

The chain recombines TRBV6-1 with TRBJ2-7; 11 bases fit TRBD1. Per the germline V gene, CDR1 is MNHNS and CDR2 is SASEGT. CDR3 length: 15 amino acids. Losses at the gene ends were 3 bases for V and 2 bases for J; bases not matched to a gene: 3. The CDR3 DNA sequence: TGTGCCAGCAGTGATAAGGGACAGGGGGCCTACGAGCAGTACTTC. Translated: CASSDKGQGAYEQYF.

The rearrangement links TRBV2 to TRBJ2-2; D is uncertain. This CDR3 comprises 13 residues. Germline V gene sequence: CDR1 SNHLY, CDR2 FYNNEI. Trimming left V 0 bases short and J 6 bases short, with 5 bases between. The DNA of the CDR3 is TGTGCCAGCAGTGAAGCATTGTCCGGGGAGCTGTTTTTT. Its translation: CASSEALSGELFF.

The chain has TRBV30 and TRBJ1-1; D ambiguous. Germline V gene lookup returns CDR1 GTSNPN and CDR2 SVGIG (reference sequence). This CDR3 contains 13 residues. Trimming took 3 bases from V and 6 from J, leaving 14 bases between them. In DNA form, the CDR3 reads TGTGCCTGGAGCGCTGGTTCTGGAGCTGAAGCTTTCTTT. Translation gives CAWSAGSGAEAFF.

This clone was picked up a small number of times. The chain combines TRBV9 with TRBJ2-5, with 14 positions matching TRBD2. After removal of 3 bases from V and 4 bases from J, the junction contained 2 bases not matched to a gene. The germline CDR1 and CDR2 sequences are SGDLS and YYNGEE. This CDR3 is 15 amino acids long. This CDR3 is CASSAGTSGRETQYF. The CDR3 DNA reads as TGTGCCAGCAGCGCAGGGACTAGCGGGAGAGAGACCCAGTACTTC.

The V gene is TRBV10-3, the J gene TRBJ2-3, with D possibly called TRBD1 or TRBD2 (6 bases each). V lost 4 bases and J 2 bases, leaving 13 bases between the germline ends. CDR1 is ENHRY, CDR2 SYGVKD, per germline. This CDR3 comprises 15 residues. The CDR3 loop reads CAISGGAWDTDTQYF. The CDR3 region has the DNA TGTGCCATCAGTGGGGGGGCCTGGGACACAGATACGCAGTATTTT.

This chain's CDR3 is CASSETRGVGEQYF. The CDR3 nucleotides are TGTGCCAGCAGTGAAACCCGAGGGGTAGGCGAGCAGTACTTC. V usage is TRBV2 and J usage is TRBJ2-7; D is possibly TRBD1 or TRBD2 (5 bases each). This CDR3 region has 14 residues. CDR1 and CDR2 (germline): SNHLY, FYNNEI. V was cut by 2 bases and J by 6 bases, with 14 bases left in between.

The CDR3 bases are TGCGCCAGCAGCCAAGAGGTCATATACACTGAAGCTTTCTTT. Translating it yields CASSQEVIYTEAFF. V usage is TRBV4-3 and J usage is TRBJ1-1; D remains unclear. The germline V gene has CDR1 LGHNA and CDR2 YSLEER. The CDR3 sequence is 14 residues long. The V and J ends lost 0 bases and 3 bases respectively, with 8 bases between them.

V usage is TRBV5-1 and J usage is TRBJ2-1; 10 positions agree with TRBD1. The CDR3 runs 15 residues. Looked up from germline, CDR1 is SGHRS and CDR2 is YFSETQ. V lost 3 bases to trimming and J lost 2 bases; unmatched junction nucleotides: 2. The DNA for the CDR3 is TGCGCCAGCAGCTACGGGACAGGGGCCTACAATGAGCAGTTCTTC. This gives the protein CASSYGTGAYNEQFF.

In the case of this clone: Other nucleotide sequences from this sample produce the same CDR3. The gene calls are TRBV30 and TRBJ2-5; D is ambiguous. The germline CDR1 and CDR2 sequences are GTSNPN and SVGIG (reference sequence). The V end lost 1 base, the J end lost 1 base, and 7 bases lay between the germline ends. The CDR3 covers 13 residues. CDR3 DNA: TGTGCCTGGAGTGGGGGAATCCAAGAGACCCAGTACTTC. This encodes CAWSGGIQETQYF. Complete variable domain (other parts from reference TRBV30 and TRBJ2-5): SQTIHQWPATLVQPVGSPLSLECTVEGTSNPNLYWYRQAAGRGLQLLFYSVGIGQISSEVPQNLSASRPQDRQFILSSKKLLLSDSGFYLCAWSGGIQETQYFGPGTRLLVL.

The sample holds a few counts of this clone. The chain joins TRBV7-9 to TRBJ2-3; D gene ambiguous. Trimming cost V 5 bases and J 6 bases, with 12 bases left between them. This CDR3 spans 13 amino acids. In germline, CDR1 is SEHNR, CDR2 FQNEAQ (reference sequence). The CDR3: CASSPNTVDTQYF. The DNA of the CDR3 is TGTGCCAGCAGCCCTAACACTGTGGATACGCAGTATTTT. Looking up the rest from reference TRBV7-9 and TRBJ2-3 gives the full variable domain: DTGVSQNPRHKITKRGQNVTFRCDPISEHNRLYWYRQTLGQGPEFLTYFQNEAQLEKSRLLSDRFSAERPKGSFSTLEIQRTEQGDSAMYLCASSPNTVDTQYFGPGTRLTVL.